Included here is one T cell receptor beta chain sequence, with context. These data originate in a study of early T cells in non-severe SARS-CoV-2 infection. Study context: RNA in bulk from unsorted whole blood was sequenced, and chains were unpaired.

A single record per CDR3 protein comes from TCRdb applying MiXCR to the 5' RACE reads. The sample shows around 57,000 distinct CDR3 sequences, around 8% of them seen only once. The germline V gene has CDR1 ENHRY and CDR2 SYGVKD. The CDR3 contains 16 residues. After removal of 10 bases from V and 1 base from J, the junction contained 8 bases not matched to a gene. Material: whole blood. The chain joins TRBV10-3 to TRBJ2-2; TRBD2 aligns across 11 bases. The receptor's source is an adult who was a healthcare worker with PCR-confirmed SARS-CoV-2 infection or an uninfected control (not recorded which). CDR3 loop: CATAPGTSGNTGELFF. The CDR3 nucleotides read TGTGCCACCGCCCCCGGGACTAGCGGGAACACCGGGGAGCTGTTTTTT.